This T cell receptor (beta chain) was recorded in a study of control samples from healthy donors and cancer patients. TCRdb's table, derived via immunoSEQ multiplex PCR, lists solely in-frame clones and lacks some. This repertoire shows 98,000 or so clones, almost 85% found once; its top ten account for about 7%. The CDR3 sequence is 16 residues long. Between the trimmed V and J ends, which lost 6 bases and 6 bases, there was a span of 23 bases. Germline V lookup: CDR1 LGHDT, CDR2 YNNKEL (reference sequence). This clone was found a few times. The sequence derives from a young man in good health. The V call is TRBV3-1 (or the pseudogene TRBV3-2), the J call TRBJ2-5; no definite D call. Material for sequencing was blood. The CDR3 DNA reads TGTGCCAGCAGTGCGGCCCATACCGGACCCAAGAAGACCCAGTACTTC. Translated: CASSAAHTGPKKTQYF.